Presented here are 9 T cell receptor beta chains from one specimen sequenced in a study of control samples from healthy donors and cancer patients. Clones were sequenced by immunoSEQ multiplex PCR, and TCRdb holds only the in-frame ones, with some missing. The data show 65,000 to 90,000 clones, about 95% seen once. Material for sequencing was blood. These receptor sequences come from a woman aged 25-40 years in good health.

The J gene is TRBJ1-2, the V gene TRBV28; 8 nucleotides agree with TRBD1. CDR1 is MDHEN, CDR2 SYDVKM, per germline. The ends lost 5 bases at V and 3 bases at J; junction bases unmatched: 11. The CDR3 runs 16 residues. The CDR3: CASSPYPGQAYYGYTF. CDR3 in DNA: TGTGCCAGCAGTCCATACCCGGGACAGGCCTACTATGGCTACACCTTC.

This chain joins TRBV6-2 or TRBV6-3 and TRBJ1-6, with a weak D call TRBD1 (5 bases). The CDR3 has 17 amino acids. Trimming took off 5 bases at V and 6 bases at J, with 20 bases between the two ends. Looked up from germline, CDR1 is MNHEY and CDR2 is SVGEGT. CDR3 amino acids: CASSPVQEDRVNSPLHF. The CDR3 nucleotides are TGTGCCAGCAGTCCCGTTCAAGAAGACAGAGTTAATTCACCCCTCCACTTT.

The CDR3 DNA reads TGTGCCAGCAGTTCCGTCGTTAATCAGCCCCAGCATTTT. This encodes CASSSVVNQPQHF. The chain uses TRBV6-5 and TRBJ1-5, with no clear D. Trimming pared 4 bases from V and 4 bases from J, leaving 8 bases between. The CDR3 has 13 residues. Germline values: CDR1 MNHEY, CDR2 SVGAGI.

This chain joins TRBV9 and TRBJ1-6; D is unresolved. The CDR3 has 13 residues. Trimming removed 0 bases at V and 7 bases at J, with 5 bases between. Germline assignment: CDR1 SGDLS and CDR2 YYNGEE. The CDR3 reads CASSVAINSPLHF. CDR3 bases: TGTGCCAGCAGCGTAGCTATAAATTCACCCCTCCACTTT.

The J gene is TRBJ2-3, the V gene TRBV11-2, with D tentatively TRBD1 or TRBD2 (5 bases each). Germline V gene lookup returns CDR1 SGHAT and CDR2 FQNNGV. The CDR3 has 11 amino acids. Trimming removed 3 bases from V and 8 bases from J, with 6 bases in between. Here the CDR3 DNA reads TGTGCCAGCAGCTTTGGGGGTACGCAGTATTTT. Amino acid sequence: CASSFGGTQYF.

This clone was counted once. This chain's CDR3 is CASSVAGGLGTDTQYF. For the CDR3, the DNA is TGTGCCAGCAGCGTGGCGGGGGGGCTGGGAACAGATACGCAGTATTTT. V usage is TRBV9 and J usage is TRBJ2-3; TRBD2 agrees at 9 bases. Germline V gene data show CDR1 as SGDLS and CDR2 as YYNGEE. This CDR3 is built from 16 residues. J lost 3 bases, V lost 2 bases, and 7 bases had no gene match.

V usage is TRBV5-1 and J usage is TRBJ2-5; D is ambiguous. Germline CDR1 reads SGHRS; CDR2 reads YFSETQ. V lost 0 bases, J lost 5 bases, and 11 bases lay in between. The CDR3 runs to 14 residues. CDR3 DNA sequence: TGCGCCAGCAGCTTGGCCGGACGCCCGGAGACCCAGTACTTC. As protein: CASSLAGRPETQYF.

The rearrangement links TRBV3-1 (or the pseudogene TRBV3-2) to TRBJ1-1; D unclear. Germline V lookup: CDR1 LGHDT, CDR2 YNNKEL (reference sequence). Trimming cost V 1 base and J 5 bases, with 5 bases left between them. The CDR3 loop spans 12 amino acids. Here the CDR3 DNA reads TGTGCCAGCAGCCAAGCGGCAACTGAAGCTTTCTTT. Its translation: CASSQAATEAFF.

The chain employs TRBV30 and TRBJ1-1, with unresolved D. V was shortened by 5 bases and J by 4 bases, with 11 bases between the two germline ends. CDR3 length: 12 amino acids. Per the germline V gene, CDR1 is GTSNPN and CDR2 is SVGIG (reference sequence). The chain's CDR3 is CAWFHRSTEAFF. The CDR3 bases are TGTGCCTGGTTTCACCGAAGCACTGAAGCTTTCTTT.